These 31 T cell receptor beta chains were all obtained from the same sample, sequenced in a study of T cells in Graves' hyperthyroidism and ophthalmopathy. The TCR beta CDR3 regions underwent amplification using RNA transcripts as the source. During a first-round RT-PCR of the TCR CDR3, the HTBI primer set was used. TCRdb reprocessed the multiplex PCR reads with MiXCR, giving one entry per CDR3 protein. The sample carries some 400,000 distinct CDR3 sequences, 13% recorded once. Sequencing was done on a sample of blood. The receptors were sampled from a man aged 30-40 years with Graves' hyperthyroidism that later progressed to Graves' ophthalmopathy.

This clonotype was seen at least ten times. This chain joins TRBV5-5 and TRBJ2-3, with D perhaps being TRBD1 or TRBD2 (5 bases each). Germline lookup yields CDR1 SGHKS and CDR2 YYEKEE (reference sequence). The CDR3 is 15 amino acids. V shed 1 base and J shed 0 bases, with 9 bases lying between them. This chain's CDR3 is CASSLPGRSTDTQYF. The DNA for the CDR3 is TGTGCCAGCAGCTTGCCGGGACGGAGCACAGATACGCAGTATTTT.

This clonotype was counted many times. CDR3 loop: CASGLSGGEEKLFF. The DNA for the CDR3 is TGTGCTAGTGGTTTGTCAGGGGGCGAGGAAAAACTGTTTTTT. The chain has TRBV12-5 and TRBJ1-4, with 8 nucleotides matching TRBD1. CDR1 and CDR2 (germline): LGHNT, FRNRAP. Trimming cost V 2 bases and J 8 bases; bases outside gene matches: 4. The CDR3 contains 14 residues.

The chain joins TRBV14 to TRBJ2-3, with D tentatively TRBD2 (5 bases). The CDR3 extends over 14 amino acids. Trimming took 1 base from V and 3 from J, leaving 8 bases between them. CDR1 SGHDN and CDR2 FVKESK come from the germline V gene. CDR3 DNA sequence: TGTGCCAGCAGCCAAGCTAGGGAGACAGATACGCAGTATTTT. Translation: CASSQARETDTQYF.

This clonotype was seen more than once but under ten times. The chain carries TRBV28 and TRBJ2-5; TRBD2 matches at 12 bases. The V gene end was trimmed by 5 bases and the J gene end by 2 bases; junction bases not matched to a gene: 3. Germline CDR1 MDHEN, CDR2 SYDVKM. CDR3 length: 15 amino acids. The CDR3: CASSLAGGWQETQYF. The CDR3 DNA reads TGTGCCAGCAGTCTAGCGGGGGGGTGGCAAGAGACCCAGTACTTC. Supplemented by reference TRBV28 and TRBJ2-5, the full variable domain reads DVKVTQSSRYLVKRTGEKVFLECVQDMDHENMFWYRQDPGLGLRLIYFSYDVKMKEKGDIPEGYSVSREKKERFSLILESASTNQTSMYLCASSLAGGWQETQYFGPGTRLLVL.

The J gene is TRBJ1-6, the V gene TRBV5-1; tentative D call: TRBD1 (6 bases). V lost 1 base to trimming and J lost 4 bases, with 12 bases between them. The CDR3 runs to 16 residues. The germline gives CDR1 SGHRS, CDR2 YFSETQ. The chain's CDR3 is CASSLSGAEYNSPLHF. As DNA, the CDR3 is TGCGCCAGCAGCTTGTCAGGGGCTGAGTATAATTCACCCCTCCACTTT.

This clonotype was seen repeatedly, ten times or more. V is TRBV11-2 and J is TRBJ1-6, with D unclear. The germline gives CDR1 SGHAT, CDR2 FQNNGV. This CDR3 spans 14 amino acids. Between the trimmed V and J ends, which lost 6 bases and 7 bases, there was a span of 13 bases. CDR3 coding DNA: TGTGCCAGCAGTCCGGGGATAGGGAATTCACCCCTCCACTTT. This translates into CASSPGIGNSPLHF.

This clonotype was seen only a few times. The V gene is TRBV20-1, the J gene TRBJ1-1; no clear D gene. Trimming stripped 1 base from V and 1 base from J, with 10 bases between. Germline CDR1 DFQATT, CDR2 SNEGSKA (reference sequence). The CDR3 is 14 residues long. Written as DNA, the CDR3 is TGCAGTGCTAGAGGTCCCCGGGGGAACACTGAAGCTTTCTTT. Residues: CSARGPRGNTEAFF.

In its sample, this clonotype was seen a few times. The gene calls are TRBV20-1 and TRBJ1-2, with 7 bases matching TRBD1. Germline CDR1 DFQATT, CDR2 SNEGSKA (reference sequence). This CDR3 spans 12 amino acids. J was trimmed by 4 bases and V by 3 bases; bases with no gene match: 2. The CDR3 DNA sequence: TGCAGTGCTAGTCCAGGGGGCTATGGCTACACCTTC. Encoded protein: CSASPGGYGYTF.

This chain links TRBV6-6 with TRBJ1-4; the D is unclear. CDR3 length: 15 residues. Germline V lookup: CDR1 MNHNY, CDR2 SVGAGI (reference sequence). Trimming took off 0 bases at V and 0 bases at J, with 5 bases between the two ends. DNA for the CDR3: TGTGCCAGCAGTTACTCTGAGGCAACTAATGAAAAACTGTTTTTT. Translating it yields CASSYSEATNEKLFF.

In this sample, this clonotype turned up once. The gene calls are TRBV10-3 and TRBJ2-7; D possibly corresponds to TRBD1 (5 bases). Germline CDR1 and CDR2: ENHRY and SYGVKD. Trimming pared 2 bases from V and 2 bases from J, leaving 10 bases between. The CDR3 length is 14 residues. The CDR3 is CAISERRVPYEQYF. For the CDR3, the DNA is TGTGCCATCAGTGAGCGCAGGGTGCCCTACGAGCAGTACTTC.

The chain combines TRBV4-1 with TRBJ2-5; D might be TRBD1 or TRBD2, each matching 5 bases. The CDR3 consists of 16 residues. Germline lookup yields CDR1 MGHRA and CDR2 YSYEKL. V was trimmed by 1 base and J by 2 bases, leaving 14 bases between them. CDR3 in DNA: TGCGCCAGCAGCCAAGTCCCAGGCAGGGAGCAAGAGACCCAGTACTTC. Its translation: CASSQVPGREQETQYF.

This clonotype has only a few counts. The chain joins TRBV7-3 to TRBJ2-2; weak D call: TRBD1 (6 bases). The V end lost 5 bases, the J end lost 5 bases, and 15 bases lay between the germline ends. The CDR3 consists of 15 residues. In germline, CDR1 is SGHTA, CDR2 FQGTGA. Here the CDR3 reads CASSIRGSGTGELFF. The CDR3 DNA follows: TGTGCCAGCAGCATCAGGGGTTCGGGGACCGGGGAGCTGTTTTTT. The full variable domain, completed using reference TRBV7-3 and TRBJ2-2, is GAGVSQTPSNKVTEKGKYVELRCDPISGHTALYWYRQSLGQGPEFLIYFQGTGAADDSGLPNDRFFAVRPEGSVSTLKIQRTERGDSAVYLCASSIRGSGTGELFFGEGSRLTVL.

The sample holds many counts of this clonotype. The gene calls are TRBV12-3 or TRBV12-4 and TRBJ1-5, with a weak D call TRBD1 (5 bases). V lost 7 bases and J lost 1, with 14 bases in between. The CDR3 spans 15 residues. This chain's CDR3 is CASTKDSQSNQPQHF. For the CDR3, the DNA is TGTGCCAGCACCAAAGACAGCCAGAGCAATCAGCCCCAGCATTTT.

This clonotype was detected many times. This chain joins TRBV11-2 and TRBJ2-1, with 7 bases identical to TRBD2. The CDR3 covers 16 residues. V shed 2 bases, J shed 0 bases, and the junction held 4 bases outside the gene matches. Germline V gives CDR1 SGHAT, CDR2 FQNNGV. The CDR3 DNA follows: TGTGCCAGCAGCTTATCTAGCGGTAGCTCCTACAATGAGCAGTTCTTC. This codes for CASSLSSGSSYNEQFF. The full variable domain, rest sourced from reference TRBV11-2 and TRBJ2-1, is EAGVAQSPRYKIIEKRQSVAFWCNPISGHATLYWYQQILGQGPKLLIQFQNNGVVDDSQLPKDRFSAERLKGVDSTLKIQPAKLEDSAVYLCASSLSSGSSYNEQFFGPGTRLTVL.

Of note for this clonotype: One junction end disagrees with the germline gene, perhaps due to a read error. The V gene is TRBV20-1, the J gene TRBJ1-6; D call uncertain. CDR3 size: 15 residues. The germline V gene has CDR1 DFQATT and CDR2 SNEGSKA (reference sequence). The CDR3 DNA is TGCAGTGCTAGATATGGGTTGCCCTATAATTCACCCCCCCACTTT. Translated: CSARYGLPYNSPPHF.

This clonotype was counted at least ten times. V is TRBV6-2 or TRBV6-3 and J is TRBJ1-1, with TRBD1 as a possible D gene (5 bases). The germline V and J ends were trimmed by 5 bases and 5 bases, with 12 bases remaining between them. Per germline, CDR1 MNHEY and CDR2 SVGEGT. The CDR3 extends over 13 amino acids. The DNA of the CDR3 is TGTGCCAGCAGTGTTGGGACCGCGACTGAAGCTTTCTTT. Protein sequence: CASSVGTATEAFF.

This clonotype appeared many times. The rearrangement uses TRBV11-2 and TRBJ1-2, with TRBD1 matching over 7 bases. Germline V gene sequence: CDR1 SGHAT, CDR2 FQNNGV. V lost 6 bases and J lost 8; bases outside the gene matches: 12. The CDR3 loop spans 14 amino acids. DNA of the CDR3: TGTGCCAGCAGAAGTAACAGGGGTGGAGGAGGCTACACCTTC. It yields the protein CASRSNRGGGGYTF. The entire variable domain, with the rest obtained from reference TRBV11-2 and TRBJ1-2, is as follows: EAGVAQSPRYKIIEKRQSVAFWCNPISGHATLYWYQQILGQGPKLLIQFQNNGVVDDSQLPKDRFSAERLKGVDSTLKIQPAKLEDSAVYLCASRSNRGGGGYTFGSGTRLTVV.

There are a few counts of this clonotype. The CDR3 reads CASSLDHRQLAKNIQYF. The CDR3 DNA reads TGTGCCAGCAGCCTCGATCACAGACAGCTAGCCAAAAACATTCAGTACTTC. The rearrangement joins TRBV5-5 to TRBJ2-4, with D perhaps matching TRBD1 (5 bases). CDR1 and CDR2 (germline): SGHKS, YYEKEE (reference sequence). The CDR3 totals 17 residues. With 4 bases removed from V and 0 bases from J, the gap between germline ends came to 17 bases.

This clonotype was detected ten times or more. The V and J genes are TRBV6-1 and TRBJ1-2; 12 bases are a match to TRBD1. Germline CDR1 and CDR2: MNHNS and SASEGT. This CDR3 is 13 amino acids long. V trimming: 6 bases; J trimming: 6 bases; junction bases outside the gene matches: 2. The CDR3 reads CASSGTGGDGYTF. CDR3 DNA sequence: TGTGCCAGCAGCGGGACAGGGGGCGATGGCTACACCTTC.

Many counts were recorded for this clonotype. The V and J genes are TRBV6-1 and TRBJ2-2; D could derive from TRBD1 or TRBD2 (7 bases each). The CDR3 loop spans 20 amino acids. Germline V gene data show CDR1 as MNHNS and CDR2 as SASEGT. Trimming cost V 2 bases and J 3 bases, with 25 bases left between them. CDR3 loop: CASSERREGGGLGHTGELFF. For the CDR3, the DNA is TGTGCCAGCAGTGAAAGAAGAGAGGGAGGGGGCTTAGGCCACACCGGGGAGCTGTTTTTT.

V and J are TRBV28 and TRBJ1-4, with 8 bases fitting TRBD1. Germline V gene data show CDR1 as MDHEN and CDR2 as SYDVKM. With 2 bases clipped from V and 8 bases from J, the junction kept 1 base outside the gene matches. This CDR3 spans 13 amino acids. In DNA form, the CDR3 reads TGTGCCAGCAGTTTACAGGGGGCCGAAAAACTGTTTTTT. This sequence encodes CASSLQGAEKLFF.

This clonotype was picked up a small number of times. The chain combines TRBV24-1 with TRBJ1-2; a possible D gene is TRBD1 (5 bases). This CDR3 is built from 14 residues. Germline lookup yields CDR1 KGHDR and CDR2 SFDVKD. V lost 2 bases and J lost 4, with 10 bases in between. In DNA form, the CDR3 reads TGTGCCACCAGTGATTCGGGACGTAGCTATGGCTACACCTTC. This translates into CATSDSGRSYGYTF.

The chain combines TRBV28 with TRBJ1-3; D gene unclear. CDR1 and CDR2 (germline): MDHEN, SYDVKM. This CDR3 is built from 15 residues. V lost 5 bases and J lost 6, with 17 bases in between. CDR3 nucleotides: TGTGCCAGCAGTCGTTTCGGCTCCGCCATAAACACCATATATTTT. Its translation: CASSRFGSAINTIYF. Together with reference TRBV28 and TRBJ1-3, the CDR3 gives the full variable domain: DVKVTQSSRYLVKRTGEKVFLECVQDMDHENMFWYRQDPGLGLRLIYFSYDVKMKEKGDIPEGYSVSREKKERFSLILESASTNQTSMYLCASSRFGSAINTIYFGEGSWLTVV.

A few counts support this clonotype. The CDR3 loop reads CASSQVGDRGGYTF. The CDR3, as DNA: TGCGCCAGCAGCCAAGTGGGGGACAGGGGCGGCTACACCTTC. The rearrangement uses TRBV4-1 and TRBJ1-2; 10 bases match TRBD1. The CDR3 has 14 amino acids. V lost 1 base, J lost 8 bases, and 4 bases stayed unmatched. In germline, CDR1 is MGHRA, CDR2 YSYEKL.

This clonotype was counted at least ten times. The rearrangement joins TRBV20-1 to TRBJ2-3; D is perhaps TRBD1 (6 bases). The CDR3 has 13 amino acids. CDR1 and CDR2 (germline): DFQATT, SNEGSKA (reference sequence). Trimming cost V 1 base and J 5 bases, with 10 bases left between them. DNA for the CDR3: TGCAGTGCTAGAGTAGGGGGTATAGATACGCAGTATTTT. Its protein product is CSARVGGIDTQYF.

This clonotype has ten or more counts. The chain employs TRBV18 and TRBJ1-6; D is possibly TRBD1 (5 bases). From germline, CDR1 is KGHSH and CDR2 LQKENI. The CDR3 is 13 residues long. V lost 2 bases to trimming and J lost 10 bases, with 9 bases between them. The CDR3, as DNA: TGTGCCAGCTCACCATCGGGGGAGTCACCCCTCCACTTT. This codes for CASSPSGESPLHF.

This clonotype was seen ten or more times. The chain employs TRBV7-2 and TRBJ1-2; TRBD1 agrees at 7 bases. With V trimmed by 5 bases and J by 2 bases, 8 bases remained unmatched. Looked up from germline, CDR1 is SGHTA and CDR2 is FQGNSA. This CDR3 has 15 residues. As DNA, the CDR3 is TGTGCCAGCAGCCCCGCTGGGACAGCCAACTATGGCTACACCTTC. It codes for CASSPAGTANYGYTF. Supplemented by reference TRBV7-2 and TRBJ1-2, the full variable domain reads GAGVSQSPSNKVTEKGKDVELRCDPISGHTALYWYRQSLGQGLEFLIYFQGNSAPDKSGLPSDRFSAERTGGSVSTLTIQRTQQEDSAVYLCASSPAGTANYGYTFGSGTRLTVV.

In this sample, this clonotype turned up many times. The chain combines TRBV28 with TRBJ1-5; weak D call: TRBD1 (5 bases). V was cut by 1 base and J by 0 bases, with 10 bases left in between. Germline V gene data show CDR1 as MDHEN and CDR2 as SYDVKM. This CDR3 has 16 residues. The DNA of the CDR3 is TGTGCCAGCAGTTTATCCCTTGGGACTAGCAATCAGCCCCAGCATTTT. Its protein product is CASSLSLGTSNQPQHF.

Ten or more counts support this clonotype. The chain is built from TRBV28 and TRBJ2-7; D is undetermined. The ends were cut back, 7 bases at V and 1 base at J, with 11 bases in the middle. CDR3 length: 13 amino acids. From germline, CDR1 is MDHEN and CDR2 SYDVKM. The CDR3 protein is CASKRARSYEQYF. The CDR3 DNA reads TGTGCCAGCAAACGGGCGAGGTCCTACGAGCAGTACTTC.

This clonotype was observed many times. A read error may produce the germline difference seen at one junction end. This sequence joins TRBV5-5 and TRBJ1-5; a weak D match, TRBD1 (6 bases). The germline V gene has CDR1 SGHKS and CDR2 YYEKEE (reference sequence). This CDR3 comprises 13 residues. The CDR3 loop reads CVLVRGNNQPQHF. The DNA of the CDR3 is TGCGTCCTCGTCAGGGGCAACAATCAGCCCCAGCATTTT.

This clonotype occurred a few times. This chain joins TRBV29-1 and TRBJ2-5, with D perhaps TRBD2 (5 bases). V dropped 2 bases and J dropped 4 bases, with 14 bases sitting between them. The CDR3 totals 14 residues. Looked up from germline, CDR1 is SQVTM and CDR2 is ANQGSEA. The CDR3 DNA reads TGCAGCGTTGAACGGCGGGCGCCCCGAGAGACCCAGTACTTC. Translated: CSVERRAPRETQYF. Full variable domain (rest looked up from reference TRBV29-1 and TRBJ2-5): SAVISQKPSRDICQRGTSLTIQCQVDSQVTMMFWYRQQPGQSLTLIATANQGSEATYESGFVIDKFPISRPNLTFSTLTVSNMSPEDSSIYLCSVERRAPRETQYFGPGTRLLVL.